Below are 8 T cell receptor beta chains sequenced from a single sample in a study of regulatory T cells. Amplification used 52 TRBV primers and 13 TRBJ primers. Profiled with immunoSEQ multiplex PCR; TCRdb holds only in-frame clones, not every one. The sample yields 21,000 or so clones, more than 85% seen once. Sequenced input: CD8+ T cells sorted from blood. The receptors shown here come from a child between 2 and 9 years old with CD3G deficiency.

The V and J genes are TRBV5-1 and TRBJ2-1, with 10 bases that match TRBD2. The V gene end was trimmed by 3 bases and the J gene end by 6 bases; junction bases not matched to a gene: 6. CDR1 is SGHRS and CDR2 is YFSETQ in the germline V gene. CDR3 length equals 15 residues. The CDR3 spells CASSSLAGVSNEQFF. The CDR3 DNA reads TGCGCCAGCAGCTCGCTAGCGGGGGTTTCCAATGAGCAGTTCTTC. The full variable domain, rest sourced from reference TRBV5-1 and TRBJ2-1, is KAGVTQTPRYLIKTRGQQVTLSCSPISGHRSVSWYQQTPGQGLQFLFEYFSETQRNKGNFPGRFSGRQFSNSRSEMNVSTLELGDSALYLCASSSLAGVSNEQFFGPGTRLTVL.

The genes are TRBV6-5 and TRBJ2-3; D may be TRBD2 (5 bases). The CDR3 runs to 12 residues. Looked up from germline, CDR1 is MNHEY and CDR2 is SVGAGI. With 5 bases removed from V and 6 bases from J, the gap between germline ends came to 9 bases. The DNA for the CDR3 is TGTGCCAGCAGTAGTCCTAGCGATACGCAGTATTTT. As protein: CASSSPSDTQYF.

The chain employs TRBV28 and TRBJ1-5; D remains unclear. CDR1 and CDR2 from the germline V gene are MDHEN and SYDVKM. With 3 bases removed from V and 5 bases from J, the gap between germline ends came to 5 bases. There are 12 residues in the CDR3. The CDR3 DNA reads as TGTGCCAGCAGTTTTCTAGATCAGCCCCAGCATTTT. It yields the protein CASSFLDQPQHF.

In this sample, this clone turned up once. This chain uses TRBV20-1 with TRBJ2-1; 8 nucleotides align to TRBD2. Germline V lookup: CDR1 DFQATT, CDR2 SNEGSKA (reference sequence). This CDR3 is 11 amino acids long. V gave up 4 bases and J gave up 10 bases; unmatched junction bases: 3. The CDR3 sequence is CSAMVAGEQFF. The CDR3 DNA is TGCAGTGCTATGGTAGCGGGAGAGCAGTTCTTC.

The CDR3 sequence is CASSYRSSYGYTF. For the CDR3, the DNA is TGTGCCAGCAGTTACAGGTCCTCCTATGGCTACACCTTC. The gene calls are TRBV28 and TRBJ1-2, with D possibly matching TRBD1 (5 bases). The CDR3 has 13 residues. The V end was cut by 4 bases, the J end by 4 bases, with 10 bases between. From germline, CDR1 is MDHEN and CDR2 SYDVKM.

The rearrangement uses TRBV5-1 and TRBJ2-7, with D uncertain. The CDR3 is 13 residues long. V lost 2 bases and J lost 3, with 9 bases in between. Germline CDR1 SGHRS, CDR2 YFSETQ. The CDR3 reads CASSLSPGYEQYF. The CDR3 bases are TGCGCCAGCAGCTTATCACCTGGCTACGAGCAGTACTTC. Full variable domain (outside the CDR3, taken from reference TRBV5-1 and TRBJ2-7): KAGVTQTPRYLIKTRGQQVTLSCSPISGHRSVSWYQQTPGQGLQFLFEYFSETQRNKGNFPGRFSGRQFSNSRSEMNVSTLELGDSALYLCASSLSPGYEQYFGPGTRLTVT.

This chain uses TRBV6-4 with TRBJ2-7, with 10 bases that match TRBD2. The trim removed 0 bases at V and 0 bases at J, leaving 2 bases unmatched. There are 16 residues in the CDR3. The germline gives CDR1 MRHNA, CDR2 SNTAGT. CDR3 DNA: TGTGCCAGCAGTGACTCAACTAGCGGGATCTCCTACGAGCAGTACTTC. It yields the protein CASSDSTSGISYEQYF.

The CDR3 is CASSLGTGLYEQYF. CDR3 bases: TGCGCCAGCAGCTTGGGGACAGGTCTCTACGAGCAGTACTTC. V usage is TRBV5-1 and J usage is TRBJ2-7; 7 bases match TRBD1. V lost 0 bases, J lost 3 bases, and 3 bases stayed unmatched. CDR3 size: 14 residues. Germline assignment: CDR1 SGHRS and CDR2 YFSETQ.